A single TCR beta chain is shown here with its context. Its antigen is unidentified. The V end was cut by 4 bases, the J end by 4 bases, with 14 bases between. CDR3 length: 15 amino acids. The germline gives CDR1 MDHEN, CDR2 SYDVKM. The PCR had 60 Vbeta and 13 Jbeta primers. TCRdb keeps only in-frame clones here, not all; method: immunoSEQ multiplex PCR. Of 55,000 to 80,000 clones in the sample, just under 80% were seen once. These donors, healthy bone marrow donors, were studied. This record belongs to a study of cytomegalovirus exposure and HLA in healthy donors. Study-level points and caveats: Cytomegalovirus-associated TCR beta chains were listed, numbering 150 to 200. In a later analysis, an Asian-associated ancestry cluster reportedly showed fewer N-insertions than the approximately 700-donor mean. A previous analysis found most TCR beta V segments productive roughly 87% or roughly 30% of the time.

This receptor was taken from a middle-aged man in good health and CMV-seronegative. The specimen was PBMCs. The chain links TRBV28 to TRBJ1-5; a weak D match, TRBD1 (6 bases). The CDR3 sequence: CASSSGTLVNQPQHF. As DNA, the CDR3 is TGTGCCAGCAGTTCCGGGACATTGGTAAATCAGCCCCAGCATTTT.